The 17 T cell receptor beta chains below all came from one sample that was sequenced in a study of cytomegalovirus exposure and HLA in healthy donors. PCR involved 60 Vbeta and 13 Jbeta primers. Measured with immunoSEQ multiplex PCR; TCRdb has only the in-frame clones, and not every one. The sample consists of about 130,000 clones, approximately 79% of them appearing once. The sequencing sample was made of PBMCs. The source is a male donor in good health and CMV-seronegative.

This sequence joins TRBV2 and TRBJ2-2; 10 bases agree with TRBD1. The V gene's germline CDR1 is SNHLY and CDR2 FYNNEI. The CDR3 is made up of 16 amino acids. V shed 6 bases, J shed 8 bases, and the junction held 12 bases outside the gene matches. Here the CDR3 DNA reads TGTGCCAGCAGCCGGGCCGGGACAGGGGTGGAGGGGGAGCTGTTTTTT. Amino acids: CASSRAGTGVEGELFF.

V usage is TRBV19 and J usage is TRBJ1-6, with 9 bases identical to TRBD1. Germline V gene data show CDR1 as LNHDA and CDR2 as SQIVND (reference sequence). V shed 5 bases, J shed 0 bases, and the junction held 5 bases outside the gene matches. The CDR3 has 17 amino acids. CDR3: CASSPTGGISYNSPLHF. In DNA form, the CDR3 reads TGTGCCAGTAGTCCTACAGGGGGCATCTCCTATAATTCACCCCTCCACTTT.

The chain carries TRBV7-2 and TRBJ1-6, with 8 bases aligning to TRBD1. The germline V gene encodes CDR1 SGHTA and CDR2 FQGNSA. The junction had 13 bases not matched to a gene; V was cut back by 5 bases and J by 7 bases. CDR3 size: 17 residues. For the CDR3, the DNA is TGTGCCAGCAGCCCGACCGGGACAGGCTCCCTAAATTCACCCCTCCACTTT. The encoded protein is CASSPTGTGSLNSPLHF.

The CDR3, as DNA: TGTGCCACCAGCAGAGATGTGACAGGGGGCGCGGGTGGCTACACCTTC. Amino acids: CATSRDVTGGAGGYTF. V gene TRBV15 combines with J gene TRBJ1-2, with 10 bases fitting TRBD1. Trimming cost V 0 bases and J 7 bases; bases outside gene matches: 8. Germline V gene data show CDR1 as LNHNV and CDR2 as YYDKDF (reference sequence). The CDR3 is 16 amino acids.

This clone was observed a handful of times. The chain uses TRBV5-3 and TRBJ1-1; D unclear. TRBV5-3 falls under the ORF class, with uncertain function. Between the trimmed V and J ends, which lost 5 bases and 2 bases, there was a span of 19 bases. The CDR3 extends over 16 amino acids. The CDR3 nucleotides are TGTGCCAGAAGTAAGGTCCCGACGAGGAGCAACACTGAAGCTTTCTTT. Protein: CARSKVPTRSNTEAFF.

The V and J genes are TRBV2 and TRBJ2-2; TRBD1 matches 8 bases. CDR3 size: 15 residues. V trimming: 5 bases; J trimming: 6 bases; junction bases outside the gene matches: 8. In germline, CDR1 is SNHLY, CDR2 FYNNEI. CDR3 coding DNA: TGTGCCAGCAGTCGACAGGGGCTTAGGGCCGGGGAGCTGTTTTTT. Protein product: CASSRQGLRAGELFF.

This clone was observed a few times. The chain carries TRBV2 and TRBJ2-1, with a weak D call TRBD1 (6 bases). The ends were cut back, 5 bases at V and 8 bases at J, with 10 bases in the middle. Germline V gene data show CDR1 as SNHLY and CDR2 as FYNNEI. There are 12 residues in the CDR3. CDR3 residues: CASSYAGDEQFF. As DNA, the CDR3 is TGTGCCAGCAGTTACGCAGGGGATGAGCAGTTCTTC.

The rearrangement links TRBV7-2 to TRBJ2-1; weak D call: TRBD1 (6 bases). The CDR3 spans 15 residues. V gave up 5 bases and J gave up 2 bases, with 13 bases separating them. Germline V gives CDR1 SGHTA, CDR2 FQGNSA. CDR3 amino acids: CASSPGQLTYNEQFF. CDR3 coding DNA: TGTGCCAGCAGCCCAGGACAGTTAACCTACAATGAGCAGTTCTTC.

The rearrangement joins TRBV6-5 to TRBJ2-5; the match to TRBD1 covers 8 bases. Germline assignment: CDR1 MNHEY and CDR2 SVGAGI. This CDR3 region has 15 residues. Losses at the gene ends were 4 bases for V and 4 bases for J; bases not matched to a gene: 8. CDR3 sequence: CASSWTNRGVETQYF. For the CDR3, the DNA is TGTGCCAGCAGTTGGACTAACAGGGGGGTAGAGACCCAGTACTTC.

This chain uses TRBV7-9 with TRBJ2-7, with 7 bases fitting TRBD2. CDR3 length equals 13 residues. Trimming took 6 bases from V and 6 from J; bases not matched to a gene: 8. The V gene's germline CDR1 is SEHNR and CDR2 FQNEAQ (reference sequence). The CDR3 sequence is CASRRQGGREQYF. As DNA, the CDR3 is TGTGCCAGCAGAAGGCAGGGAGGGCGCGAGCAGTACTTC.

This clone occurred a few times. The V and J genes are TRBV7-9 and TRBJ1-4, with unresolved D. Germline CDR1 SEHNR, CDR2 FQNEAQ (reference sequence). Trimming left V 5 bases short and J 4 bases short, with 14 bases between. The CDR3 has 15 residues. In nucleotides, the CDR3 is TGTGCCAGCAGCCCGTCCATGGCAGTTAATGAAAAACTGTTTTTT. As protein: CASSPSMAVNEKLFF. The full variable domain, its missing parts supplied by reference TRBV7-9 and TRBJ1-4, is DTGVSQNPRHKITKRGQNVTFRCDPISEHNRLYWYRQTLGQGPEFLTYFQNEAQLEKSRLLSDRFSAERPKGSFSTLEIQRTEQGDSAMYLCASSPSMAVNEKLFFGSGTQLSVL.

This clone has a single count. The chain uses TRBV21-1 and TRBJ1-1; the listed D gene, TRBD1, was not tested against the DNA. TRBV21-1 has pseudogene status. The CDR3 totals 15 residues. The CDR3: CASSSSRDRGLVAFF. CDR3 sequence (DNA): TGTGCCAGCAGCAGTTCCCGGGACAGGGGGCTTGTGGCTTTCTTT.

V usage is TRBV2 and J usage is TRBJ2-2, with a possible D match to TRBD2 (5 bases). The CDR3 consists of 14 residues. Deletions cut 7 bases from V and 4 bases from J, with 13 bases between. The V gene's germline CDR1 is SNHLY and CDR2 FYNNEI. CDR3 DNA: TGTGCCAGCACGGGCACTAGAGTCACCGGGGAGCTGTTTTTT. Protein product: CASTGTRVTGELFF.

The rearrangement joins TRBV30 to TRBJ2-1; TRBD2 might be the D (7 bases). V lost 4 bases to trimming and J lost 6 bases, with 10 bases between them. The CDR3 is 12 amino acids. Germline V gene sequence: CDR1 GTSNPN, CDR2 SVGIG (reference sequence). CDR3 loop: CAWNREGNEQFF. The CDR3 DNA reads as TGTGCCTGGAACAGGGAGGGCAATGAGCAGTTCTTC.

CDR3: CASSVGLAEYNEQFF. CDR3 nucleotide sequence: TGTGCCAGCTCAGTGGGGCTAGCGGAATACAATGAGCAGTTCTTC. The chain recombines TRBV18 with TRBJ2-1; 7 positions agree with TRBD2. Germline assignment: CDR1 KGHSH and CDR2 LQKENI. This CDR3 comprises 15 residues. The V and J ends lost 5 bases and 4 bases, in that order; junction bases with no gene match: 8.

CDR3 region: CASSRLSNTEAFF. The CDR3 DNA follows: TGTGCCAGCAGTCGTCTCTCGAACACTGAAGCTTTCTTT. The chain recombines TRBV25-1 with TRBJ1-1, with unresolved D. Trimming pared 5 bases from V and 1 base from J, leaving 8 bases between. The CDR3 consists of 13 residues. Germline assignment: CDR1 MGHDK and CDR2 SYGVNS. The entire variable domain, with the rest obtained from reference TRBV25-1 and TRBJ1-1, is as follows: EADIYQTPRYLVIGTGKKITLECSQTMGHDKMYWYQQDPGMELHLIHYSYGVNSTEKGDLSSESTVSRIRTEHFPLTLESARPSHTSQYLCASSRLSNTEAFFGQGTRLTVV.

The V call is TRBV15, the J call TRBJ2-7; the D gene is possibly TRBD2 (5 bases). Trimming removed 1 base at V and 2 bases at J, with 9 bases between. The germline V gene has CDR1 LNHNV and CDR2 YYDKDF (reference sequence). This CDR3 contains 14 residues. The CDR3 is CATSRASGAYEQYF. The CDR3 DNA reads as TGTGCCACCAGCAGAGCGTCCGGGGCCTACGAGCAGTACTTC.